One and the same sample provided the 7 T cell receptor beta chains below, sequenced in a study of CD8+ T cells in alopecia areata. Following RNA extraction, reverse transcription yielded cDNA that acted as the sequencing template. Measured with immunoSEQ multiplex PCR; TCRdb has only the in-frame clones, and not every one. Of 60,000 to 70,000 clones listed, 45% to 50% are singletons. Here the sequenced sample was CD8+ T cells sorted from blood, taken at week 0. These receptor sequences come from a human donor with alopecia areata.

This rearrangement joins TRBV2 to TRBJ2-7; 9 nucleotides agree with TRBD1. This CDR3 has 15 residues. V was clipped by 6 bases and J by 4 bases; unmatched bases: 10. CDR1 SNHLY and CDR2 FYNNEI come from the germline V gene. DNA for the CDR3: TGTGCCAGCAGCATTCCGGGACAGGGTATTTACGAGCAGTACTTC. It yields the protein CASSIPGQGIYEQYF.

The genes are TRBV4-1 and TRBJ2-7; 13 positions agree with TRBD2. V dropped 4 bases and J dropped 6; count of bases not matched to a gene: 9. CDR1 is MGHRA, CDR2 YSYEKL, per germline. CDR3 length: 16 amino acids. The CDR3 DNA sequence: TGCGCCAGCAGCCCTGGGACTAGCGGGAACCTGGTCGAGCAGTACTTC. Translation: CASSPGTSGNLVEQYF.

J is TRBJ1-5 and V is TRBV30; the match to TRBD1 covers 7 bases. The CDR3 loop spans 13 amino acids. Germline CDR1 and CDR2: GTSNPN and SVGIG (reference sequence). The V and J ends lost 4 bases and 6 bases, in that order; junction bases with no gene match: 6. CDR3 sequence (DNA): TGTGCCTGGACTCCGGCAGGGGGTCAGCCCCAGCATTTT. This translates into CAWTPAGGQPQHF.

The rearrangement uses TRBV30 and TRBJ1-1; D may be TRBD1 (5 bases). The length of the CDR3 is 13 residues. Germline values: CDR1 GTSNPN, CDR2 SVGIG (reference sequence). V gave up 1 base and J gave up 6 bases, with 12 bases separating them. The CDR3 coding sequence is TGTGCCTGGAGTGGCGGGGGGAGCGCTGAAGCTTTCTTT. Translation gives CAWSGGGSAEAFF.

The gene calls are TRBV6-6 and TRBJ2-1, with TRBD2 matching over 8 bases. V lost 5 bases and J lost 6; bases outside the gene matches: 12. The length of the CDR3 is 16 residues. In germline, CDR1 is MNHNY, CDR2 SVGAGI (reference sequence). CDR3 nucleotide sequence: TGTGCCAGCAGTCTGCAATTAGCGGGAAGCTCCAATGAGCAGTTCTTC. Protein sequence: CASSLQLAGSSNEQFF.

The chain joins TRBV10-2 to TRBJ2-3, with D tentatively TRBD2 (6 bases). Germline CDR1 WSHSY, CDR2 SAAADI. This CDR3 has 14 residues. The ends were cut back, 8 bases at V and 0 bases at J, with 12 bases in the middle. Here the CDR3 DNA reads TGCGCCAGCTCGGGACTTTCTAGCACAGATACGCAGTATTTT. It is translated as CASSGLSSTDTQYF.

The CDR3 bases are TGTGCCAGCCTAGCTAGCGGGGCCCAAGAGACCCAGTACTTC. It is translated as CASLASGAQETQYF. The chain employs TRBV2 and TRBJ2-5; 9 nucleotides align to TRBD2. The germline V gene encodes CDR1 SNHLY and CDR2 FYNNEI. V was clipped by 8 bases and J by 1 base; unmatched bases: 5. The CDR3 is made up of 14 amino acids.